This T cell receptor (beta chain) emerged from a study of graft-versus-host responses after intestinal transplantation. Study in general: As for transplant type, recipients had multivisceral, liver-intestinal, or isolated intestinal grafts. After anti-thymocyte globulin induction, recipients took tacrolimus and steroids for approximately 3 years.

V lost 4 bases and J lost 1, with 17 bases in between. The length of the CDR3 is 16 residues. Germline V gene lookup returns CDR1 SGDLS and CDR2 YYNGEE. Sequenced by immunoSEQ multiplex PCR; TCRdb stores in-frame clones only, minus some. The table includes roughly 15,000 clones, approximately 80% detected once. In regard to this clone: Its antigen remains unidentified.

The authors processed graft tissue to release intraepithelial and lamina propria lymphocytes. General observations from the study: Within allografts, high graft-versus-host to host-versus-graft clonal ratios were seen among patients with graft-donor T cell macrochimerism. Analysis identified GvH clones in recipient marrow, with some appearing first in ileum or blood.

V usage is TRBV9 and J usage is TRBJ1-2; D unresolved. The sequence was obtained from a human patient who received an intestinal transplant, so some T cells may come from the graft donor. Sequences were derived from ileum tissue, sampled about 100 days after intestinal transplant. Here the CDR3 reads CASSSKTIPYNYGYTF. The DNA of the CDR3 is TGTGCCAGCAGCTCTAAGACCATTCCTTATAACTATGGCTACACCTTC. Combining the CDR3 with reference TRBV9 and TRBJ1-2 gives the whole variable domain DSGVTQTPKHLITATGQRVTLRCSPRSGDLSVYWYQQSLDQGLQFLIQYYNGEERAKGNILERFSAQQFPDLHSELNLSSLELGDSALYFCASSSKTIPYNYGYTFGSGTRLTVV.